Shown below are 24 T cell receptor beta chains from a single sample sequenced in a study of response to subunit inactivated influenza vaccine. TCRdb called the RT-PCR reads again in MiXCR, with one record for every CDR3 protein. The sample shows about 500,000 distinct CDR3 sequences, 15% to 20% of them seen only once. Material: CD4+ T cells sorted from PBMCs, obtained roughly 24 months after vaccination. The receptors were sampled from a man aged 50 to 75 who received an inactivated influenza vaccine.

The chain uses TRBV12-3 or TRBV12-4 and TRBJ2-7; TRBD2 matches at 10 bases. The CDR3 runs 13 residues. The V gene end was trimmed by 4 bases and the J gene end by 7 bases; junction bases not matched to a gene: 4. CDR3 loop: CASSSLAGVEQYF. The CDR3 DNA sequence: TGTGCCAGCAGTTCGCTAGCGGGGGTTGAGCAGTACTTC.

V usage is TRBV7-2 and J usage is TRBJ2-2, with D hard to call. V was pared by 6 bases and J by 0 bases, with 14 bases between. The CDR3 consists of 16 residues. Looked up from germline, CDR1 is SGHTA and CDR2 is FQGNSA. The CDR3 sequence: CASRRYTYSNTGELFF. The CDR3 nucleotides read TGTGCCAGCAGGCGATACACCTACTCGAACACCGGGGAGCTGTTTTTT.

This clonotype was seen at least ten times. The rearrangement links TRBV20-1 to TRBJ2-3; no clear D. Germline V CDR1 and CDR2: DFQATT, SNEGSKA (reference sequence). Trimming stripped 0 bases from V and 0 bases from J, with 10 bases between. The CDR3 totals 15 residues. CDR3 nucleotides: TGCAGTGCTAGAGATGACGGGCTTAGCACAGATACGCAGTATTTT. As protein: CSARDDGLSTDTQYF.

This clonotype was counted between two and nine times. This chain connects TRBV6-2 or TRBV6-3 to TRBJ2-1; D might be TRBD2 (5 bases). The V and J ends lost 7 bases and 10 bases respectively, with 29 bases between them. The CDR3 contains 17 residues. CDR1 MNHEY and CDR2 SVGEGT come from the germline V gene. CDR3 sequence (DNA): TGTGCCAGCAACTACCGGTTGCGGGCCCTAAGCAACTCGGAGCAGTTCTTC. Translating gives CASNYRLRALSNSEQFF.

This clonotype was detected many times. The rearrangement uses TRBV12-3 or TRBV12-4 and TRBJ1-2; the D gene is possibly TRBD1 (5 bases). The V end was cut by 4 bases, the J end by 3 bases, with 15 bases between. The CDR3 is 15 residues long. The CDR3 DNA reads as TGTGCCAGCAGTTCTCTGTTGGCAGGGCACTATGGCTACACCTTC. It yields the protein CASSSLLAGHYGYTF.

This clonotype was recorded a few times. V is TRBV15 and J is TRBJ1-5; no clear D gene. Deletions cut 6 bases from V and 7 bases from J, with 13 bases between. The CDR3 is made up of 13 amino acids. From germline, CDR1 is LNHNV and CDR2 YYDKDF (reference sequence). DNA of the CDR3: TGTGCCACCAGTACGGATCCCGTGCAGCCCCAGCATTTT. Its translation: CATSTDPVQPQHF.

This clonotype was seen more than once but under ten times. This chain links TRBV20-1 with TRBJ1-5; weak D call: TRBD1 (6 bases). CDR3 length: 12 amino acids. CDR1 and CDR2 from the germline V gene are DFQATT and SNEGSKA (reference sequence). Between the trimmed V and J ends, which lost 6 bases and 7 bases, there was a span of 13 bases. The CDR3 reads CSAAGGQQPQHF. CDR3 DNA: TGCAGTGCCGCCGGAGGACAGCAGCCCCAGCATTTT.

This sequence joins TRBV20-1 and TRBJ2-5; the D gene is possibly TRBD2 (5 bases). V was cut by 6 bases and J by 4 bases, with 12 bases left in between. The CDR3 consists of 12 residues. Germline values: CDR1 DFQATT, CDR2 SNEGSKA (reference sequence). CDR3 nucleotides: TGCAGTGCCTTTCGGAGCGGAGAGACCCAGTACTTC. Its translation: CSAFRSGETQYF.

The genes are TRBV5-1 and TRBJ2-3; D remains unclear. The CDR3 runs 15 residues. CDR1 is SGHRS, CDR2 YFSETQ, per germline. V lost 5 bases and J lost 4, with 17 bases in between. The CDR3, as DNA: TGCGCCAGCAGTCGATCGGTGTCCAATGCAGATACGCAGTATTTT. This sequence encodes CASSRSVSNADTQYF.

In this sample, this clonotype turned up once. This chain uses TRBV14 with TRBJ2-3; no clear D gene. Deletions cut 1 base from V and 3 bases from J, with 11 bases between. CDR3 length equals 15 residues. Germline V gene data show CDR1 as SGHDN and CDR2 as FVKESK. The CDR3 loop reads CASSQAPPPTDTQYF. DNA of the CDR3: TGTGCCAGCAGCCAAGCGCCTCCACCTACAGATACGCAGTATTTT.

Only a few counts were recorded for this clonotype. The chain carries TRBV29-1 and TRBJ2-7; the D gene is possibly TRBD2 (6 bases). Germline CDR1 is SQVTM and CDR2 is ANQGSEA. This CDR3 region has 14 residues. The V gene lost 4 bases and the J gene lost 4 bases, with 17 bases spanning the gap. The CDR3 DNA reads TGCAGCGTTGGACCCCGGGCGGGAATTTACGAGCAGTACTTC. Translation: CSVGPRAGIYEQYF.

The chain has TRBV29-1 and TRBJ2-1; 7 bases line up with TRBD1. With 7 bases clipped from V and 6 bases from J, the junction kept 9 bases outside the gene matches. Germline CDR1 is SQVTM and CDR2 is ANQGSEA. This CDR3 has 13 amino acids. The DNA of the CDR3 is TGCAGCGGGGGACAGAACGAGGTCAATGAGCAGTTCTTC. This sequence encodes CSGGQNEVNEQFF.

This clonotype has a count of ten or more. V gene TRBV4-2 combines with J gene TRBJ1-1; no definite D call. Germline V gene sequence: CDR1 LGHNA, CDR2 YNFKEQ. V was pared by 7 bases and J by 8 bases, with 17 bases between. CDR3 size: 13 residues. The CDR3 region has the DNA TGTGCCAGCAAAAGGCGGGCGGGTACCGAAGCTTTCTTT. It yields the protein CASKRRAGTEAFF.

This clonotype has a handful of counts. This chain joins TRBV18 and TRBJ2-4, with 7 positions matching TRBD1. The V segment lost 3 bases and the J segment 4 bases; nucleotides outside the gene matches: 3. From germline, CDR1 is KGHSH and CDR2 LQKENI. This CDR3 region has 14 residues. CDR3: CASSPPGQKNIQYF. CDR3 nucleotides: TGTGCCAGCTCACCGCCGGGACAGAAAAACATTCAGTACTTC.

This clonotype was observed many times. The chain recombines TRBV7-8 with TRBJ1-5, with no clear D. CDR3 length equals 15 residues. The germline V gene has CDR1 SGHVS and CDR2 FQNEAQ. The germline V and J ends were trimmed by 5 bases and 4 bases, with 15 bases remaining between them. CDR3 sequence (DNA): TGTGCCAGCAGCAGAGCGGCTCAGCCGAATCAGCCCCAGCATTTT. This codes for CASSRAAQPNQPQHF.

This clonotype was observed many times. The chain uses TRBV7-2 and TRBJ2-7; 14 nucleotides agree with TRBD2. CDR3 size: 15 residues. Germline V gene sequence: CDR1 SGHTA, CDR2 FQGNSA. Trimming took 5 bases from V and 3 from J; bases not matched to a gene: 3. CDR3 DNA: TGTGCCAGCAGCAGGACTAGCGGGGGGTACTACGAGCAGTACTTC. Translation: CASSRTSGGYYEQYF. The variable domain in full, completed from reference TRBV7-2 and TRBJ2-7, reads GAGVSQSPSNKVTEKGKDVELRCDPISGHTALYWYRQSLGQGLEFLIYFQGNSAPDKSGLPSDRFSAERTGGSVSTLTIQRTQQEDSAVYLCASSRTSGGYYEQYFGPGTRLTVT.

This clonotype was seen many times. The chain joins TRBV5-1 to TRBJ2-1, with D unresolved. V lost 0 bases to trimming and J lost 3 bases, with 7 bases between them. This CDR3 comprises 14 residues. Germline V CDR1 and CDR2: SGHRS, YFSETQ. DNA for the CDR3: TGCGCCAGCAGCTTGGGGAGTGTCTACAATGAGCAGTTCTTC. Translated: CASSLGSVYNEQFF.

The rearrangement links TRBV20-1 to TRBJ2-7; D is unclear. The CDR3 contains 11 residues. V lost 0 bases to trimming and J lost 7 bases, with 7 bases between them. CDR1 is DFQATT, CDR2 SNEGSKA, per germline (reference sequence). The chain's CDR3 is CSARDIPEQYF. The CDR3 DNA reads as TGCAGTGCTAGAGATATACCGGAGCAGTACTTC.

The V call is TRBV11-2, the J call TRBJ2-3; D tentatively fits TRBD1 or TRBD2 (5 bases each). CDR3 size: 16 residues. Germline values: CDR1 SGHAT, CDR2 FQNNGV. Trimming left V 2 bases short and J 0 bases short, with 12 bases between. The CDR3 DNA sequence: TGTGCCAGCAGCTTACGTTCGGGGCCAAGCACAGATACGCAGTATTTT. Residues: CASSLRSGPSTDTQYF. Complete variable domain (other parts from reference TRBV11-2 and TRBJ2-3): EAGVAQSPRYKIIEKRQSVAFWCNPISGHATLYWYQQILGQGPKLLIQFQNNGVVDDSQLPKDRFSAERLKGVDSTLKIQPAKLEDSAVYLCASSLRSGPSTDTQYFGPGTRLTVL.

This CDR3 is CASSARGSGSQETQYF. CDR3 in DNA: TGTGCCAGCAGCGCCCGAGGGTCGGGGAGCCAAGAGACCCAGTACTTC. This chain uses TRBV7-9 with TRBJ2-5; possibly TRBD2 for D (5 bases). Germline V CDR1 and CDR2: SEHNR, FQNEAQ (reference sequence). V lost 5 bases to trimming and J lost 1 base, with 17 bases between them. The CDR3 runs 16 residues.

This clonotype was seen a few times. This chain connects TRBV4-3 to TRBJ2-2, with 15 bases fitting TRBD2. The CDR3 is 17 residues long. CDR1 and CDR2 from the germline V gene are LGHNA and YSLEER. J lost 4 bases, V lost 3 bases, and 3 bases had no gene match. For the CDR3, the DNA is TGCGCCAGCAGCCAGGGACTAGCGGGAGGCAGCACCGGGGAGCTGTTTTTT. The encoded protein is CASSQGLAGGSTGELFF.

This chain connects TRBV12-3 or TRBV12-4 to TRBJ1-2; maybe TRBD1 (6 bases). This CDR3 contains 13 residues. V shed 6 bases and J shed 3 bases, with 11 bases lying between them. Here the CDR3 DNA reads TGTGCCAGCAGGGATCAGGGGTACTATGGCTACACCTTC. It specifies CASRDQGYYGYTF.

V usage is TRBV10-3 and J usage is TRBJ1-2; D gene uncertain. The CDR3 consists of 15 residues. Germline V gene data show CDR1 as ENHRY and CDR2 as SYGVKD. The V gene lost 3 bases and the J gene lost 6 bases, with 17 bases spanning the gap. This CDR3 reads CAISDFGPPANGYTF. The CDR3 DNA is TGTGCCATCAGTGATTTTGGACCCCCGGCGAATGGCTACACCTTC.

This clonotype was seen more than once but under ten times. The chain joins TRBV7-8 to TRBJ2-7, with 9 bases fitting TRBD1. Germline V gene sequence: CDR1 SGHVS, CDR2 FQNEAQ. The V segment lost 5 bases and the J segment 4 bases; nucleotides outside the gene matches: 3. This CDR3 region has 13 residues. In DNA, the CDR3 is TGTGCCAGCAGCGGGGACAGGGAGTACGAGCAGTACTTC. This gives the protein CASSGDREYEQYF.